The 23 T cell receptor beta chains reported below all come from one sample, sequenced in a study of post-analysis software for immune sequencing data. Study-wide points: The study found TRBV5-6, TRBV5-1 and TRBV20-1 among roughly 5 TRBV segments more frequent in patients than controls.

These receptors lack a known antigen. Sequencing libraries made from TCR beta cDNA carried unique molecular identifiers. TCRdb recomputed calls from the PCR reads with MiXCR, one row per CDR3 protein. The sample records 600,000 to 750,000 distinct CDR3 sequences, approximately 60% being singletons. The sample was blood. All receptors come from a girl aged 2 to 9 with multiple sclerosis.

The genes are TRBV7-9 and TRBJ2-1; D remains ambiguous. The length of the CDR3 is 14 residues. The germline V gene encodes CDR1 SEHNR and CDR2 FQNEAQ (reference sequence). The V gene lost 1 base and the J gene lost 6 bases, with 10 bases spanning the gap. CDR3 loop: CASSLGLGSNEQFF. In DNA form, the CDR3 reads TGTGCCAGCAGCTTAGGTCTAGGGTCCAATGAGCAGTTCTTC.

V is TRBV7-8 and J is TRBJ2-7; D is unclear. The J call is in doubt because the DNA end fits TRBJ2-5 better. The CDR3 covers 16 residues. Germline V CDR1 and CDR2: SGHVS, FQNEAQ. CDR3 sequence: CASSLSGGTVVETQYF. DNA of the CDR3: TGTGCCAGCAGCTTAAGTGGCGGAACCGTTGTCGAGACCCAGTACTTC.

This clonotype was observed a handful of times. The chain uses TRBV20-1 and TRBJ2-2; D is ambiguous. Germline V gene data show CDR1 as DFQATT and CDR2 as SNEGSKA (reference sequence). The CDR3 is 12 amino acids. V was shortened by 6 bases and J by 4 bases, with 9 bases between the two germline ends. Written as DNA, the CDR3 is TGCAGTGCCGAGGAACTCACCGGGGAGCTGTTTTTT. Encoded protein: CSAEELTGELFF.

Turning to this clonotype: Compared with germline, one end of the junction differs, possibly owing to a read error. The V call is TRBV5-1, the J call TRBJ2-7; D gene ambiguous. Germline V gives CDR1 SGHRS, CDR2 YFSETQ. CDR3 length equals 14 residues. CDR3 loop: CVSSLVIWFYEQYF. The CDR3 DNA reads as TGCGTCAGCAGCTTGGTCATTTGGTTCTACGAGCAGTACTTC.

CDR3 in DNA: TGCAGCGTGGACGGGGGTAACTATGGCTACACCTTC. As protein: CSVDGGNYGYTF. The chain joins TRBV29-1 to TRBJ1-2; D possibly corresponds to TRBD1 (5 bases). Germline V gives CDR1 SQVTM, CDR2 ANQGSEA. The CDR3 is 12 amino acids. The V and J ends lost 6 bases and 1 base respectively, with 9 bases between them. Based on the CDR3 plus reference TRBV29-1 and TRBJ1-2, the full variable domain is SAVISQKPSRDICQRGTSLTIQCQVDSQVTMMFWYRQQPGQSLTLIATANQGSEATYESGFVIDKFPISRPNLTFSTLTVSNMSPEDSSIYLCSVDGGNYGYTFGSGTRLTVV.

The rearrangement joins TRBV28 to TRBJ2-7; D assignment may be TRBD1 or TRBD2 (6 bases each). The CDR3 has 16 residues. From germline, CDR1 is MDHEN and CDR2 SYDVKM. The V end lost 8 bases, the J end lost 3 bases, and 23 bases lay between the germline ends. As DNA, the CDR3 is TGTGCCAGCGGTCAATACGAGGGGGGTTCATACTACGAGCAGTACTTC. It encodes CASGQYEGGSYYEQYF. The variable domain in full, completed from reference TRBV28 and TRBJ2-7, reads DVKVTQSSRYLVKRTGEKVFLECVQDMDHENMFWYRQDPGLGLRLIYFSYDVKMKEKGDIPEGYSVSREKKERFSLILESASTNQTSMYLCASGQYEGGSYYEQYFGPGTRLTVT.

The chain combines TRBV3-1 with TRBJ2-3; D remains ambiguous. CDR1 is LGHDT, CDR2 YNNKEL, per germline (reference sequence). V was clipped by 5 bases and J by 2 bases, with 14 bases between them. This CDR3 region has 15 residues. The CDR3 reads CASSYLAANTDTQYF. CDR3 bases: TGTGCCAGCAGCTACTTAGCTGCGAACACAGATACGCAGTATTTT.

The chain uses TRBV20-1 and TRBJ2-5, with a tentative D call TRBD1 (6 bases). The germline V gene encodes CDR1 DFQATT and CDR2 SNEGSKA (reference sequence). Trimming removed 5 bases from V and 5 bases from J, with 15 bases in between. CDR3 size: 13 residues. CDR3 DNA sequence: TGCAGTGCTCCTCAAGGGGGTTGGGAGACCCAGTACTTC. Protein sequence: CSAPQGGWETQYF.

There are a few counts of this clonotype. V and J are TRBV28 and TRBJ2-1; D unclear. This CDR3 is built from 13 residues. Germline CDR1 and CDR2: MDHEN and SYDVKM. V was shortened by 2 bases and J by 8 bases, with 10 bases between the two germline ends. CDR3 residues: CASSLANQDEQFF. CDR3 nucleotides: TGTGCCAGCAGTTTAGCCAACCAAGATGAGCAGTTCTTC.

In this sample, this clonotype turned up a few times. The V call is TRBV9, the J call TRBJ1-1; D is unresolved. V dropped 1 base and J dropped 4 bases, with 8 bases sitting between them. This CDR3 spans 13 amino acids. Germline V gene lookup returns CDR1 SGDLS and CDR2 YYNGEE. Here the CDR3 reads CASSVTSSTEAFF. DNA of the CDR3: TGTGCCAGCAGCGTAACTTCGAGCACTGAAGCTTTCTTT.

The table lists this clonotype with a few counts. The chain couples TRBV7-2 to TRBJ1-2, with unresolved D. The CDR3 is 13 amino acids. The V gene's germline CDR1 is SGHTA and CDR2 FQGNSA. Trimming took 2 bases from V and 8 from J, leaving 12 bases between them. The CDR3 DNA reads TGTGCCAGCAGCTTATCCGGAGTGGTCGGCTACACCTTC. It codes for CASSLSGVVGYTF.

The chain employs TRBV4-2 and TRBJ2-3; D is uncertain. The CDR3 extends over 10 amino acids. Germline CDR1 reads LGHNA; CDR2 reads YNFKEQ. The germline V and J ends were trimmed by 8 bases and 9 bases, with 9 bases remaining between them. As DNA, the CDR3 is TGTGCCAGCCGACCCAGCACGCAGTATTTT. Residues: CASRPSTQYF.

This chain links TRBV7-2 with TRBJ2-5, with D hard to call. V was cut by 1 base and J by 2 bases, with 14 bases left in between. The germline gives CDR1 SGHTA, CDR2 FQGNSA. This CDR3 region has 16 residues. CDR3 sequence (DNA): TGTGCCAGCAGCTTAGGTCCCCGCAGCAATCAAGAGACCCAGTACTTC. This codes for CASSLGPRSNQETQYF. The full variable domain, completed using reference TRBV7-2 and TRBJ2-5, is GAGVSQSPSNKVTEKGKDVELRCDPISGHTALYWYRQSLGQGLEFLIYFQGNSAPDKSGLPSDRFSAERTGGSVSTLTIQRTQQEDSAVYLCASSLGPRSNQETQYFGPGTRLLVL.

This chain uses TRBV29-1 with TRBJ2-3; the D gene is possibly TRBD1 (6 bases). CDR1 and CDR2 from the germline V gene are SQVTM and ANQGSEA. The CDR3 runs to 11 residues. V lost 7 bases and J 6 bases, leaving 11 bases between the germline ends. This CDR3 is CSGGPMDTQYF. The CDR3 bases are TGCAGCGGGGGGCCAATGGATACGCAGTATTTT.

This chain uses TRBV6-1 with TRBJ2-3; D may correspond to TRBD1 or TRBD2 (5 bases each). The germline gives CDR1 MNHNS, CDR2 SASEGT. V was cut by 3 bases and J by 1 base, with 11 bases left in between. The CDR3 consists of 15 residues. The CDR3 reads CASSDSQGGTDTQYF. CDR3 nucleotides: TGTGCCAGCAGTGATTCGCAGGGAGGCACAGATACGCAGTATTTT.

The genes are TRBV4-3 and TRBJ1-2; a weak D match, TRBD1 (6 bases). This CDR3 is 18 amino acids long. V was cut by 1 base and J by 1 base, with 19 bases left in between. Germline assignment: CDR1 LGHNA and CDR2 YSLEER. This chain's CDR3 is CASSQVANRVDNNYGYTF. The CDR3 DNA is TGCGCCAGCAGCCAAGTTGCAAACAGGGTCGACAATAACTATGGCTACACCTTC.

The J gene is TRBJ2-7, the V gene TRBV12-3 or TRBV12-4; D uncertain. The CDR3 is made up of 13 amino acids. Trimming removed 6 bases at V and 7 bases at J, with 16 bases between. CDR3 sequence (DNA): TGTGCCAGCAGCTTATATGGCGTGGGGGAGCAGTACTTC. It yields the protein CASSLYGVGEQYF.

The rearrangement links TRBV5-1 to TRBJ2-1; TRBD2 matches 10 bases. The CDR3 is 16 residues long. Germline loops: CDR1 SGHRS, CDR2 YFSETQ. Trimming at V came to 6 bases and at J to 4 bases, leaving 10 bases not matched to a gene. Written as DNA, the CDR3 is TGCGCCAGCACCCTTCCCCTAGCGGGAGTATACAATGAGCAGTTCTTC. Translated, it gives CASTLPLAGVYNEQFF.

This chain uses TRBV12-3 or TRBV12-4 with TRBJ1-1; tentatively, D is TRBD1 (6 bases). V was trimmed by 8 bases and J by 4 bases, leaving 20 bases between them. There are 15 residues in the CDR3. The CDR3 DNA reads as TGTGCCAGCCACCCGGGACATAACTTGGCCACTGAAGCTTTCTTT. It encodes CASHPGHNLATEAFF.

The chain recombines TRBV13 with TRBJ2-7, with D unresolved. Germline CDR1 is PRHDT and CDR2 is FYEKMQ (reference sequence). The V and J ends lost 2 bases and 3 bases respectively, with 11 bases between them. This CDR3 has 14 amino acids. CDR3 region: CASSLLDARYEQYF. CDR3 DNA sequence: TGTGCCAGCAGCTTACTTGACGCTCGCTACGAGCAGTACTTC.

This clonotype was counted only a few times. This sequence joins TRBV24-1 and TRBJ1-1, with TRBD1 as a possible D gene (6 bases). The CDR3 consists of 13 residues. Germline values: CDR1 KGHDR, CDR2 SFDVKD. Deletions cut 2 bases from V and 7 bases from J, with 10 bases between. The CDR3 bases are TGTGCCACCAGTGATTGCAGGGGTTATGAAGCTTTCTTT. Translation gives CATSDCRGYEAFF.

This chain uses TRBV6-5 with TRBJ1-5; D not resolved. The CDR3 is 14 amino acids. Germline loops: CDR1 MNHEY, CDR2 SVGAGI. V lost 2 bases and J lost 5, with 10 bases in between. CDR3 sequence reads: CASSYSRGDQPQHF. CDR3 DNA: TGTGCCAGCAGTTACAGCCGGGGTGATCAGCCCCAGCATTTT.

The rearrangement joins TRBV20-1 to TRBJ2-5; 10 nucleotides line up with TRBD2. The trim removed 7 bases at V and 4 bases at J, leaving 3 bases unmatched. The CDR3 has 12 residues. Germline V CDR1 and CDR2: DFQATT, SNEGSKA (reference sequence). The CDR3 protein is CSGKRGGETQYF. DNA for the CDR3: TGCAGTGGAAAGCGGGGGGGAGAGACCCAGTACTTC.